The 16 T cell receptor beta chains below come from one sample, sequenced in a study of cytomegalovirus exposure and HLA in healthy donors. Clones were read by immunoSEQ multiplex PCR, and TCRdb kept only the in-frame ones, dropping some. The sample lists some 64,000 clones, 90% to 96% occurring once. Sequenced input: PBMCs. These receptors were obtained from a young woman in good health and CMV-seronegative.

The CDR3 bases are TGTGCCAGCACCCCCTCCTCCGGACAGGGTAACTATGGCTACACCTTC. Its protein product is CASTPSSGQGNYGYTF. V gene TRBV28 combines with J gene TRBJ1-2, with TRBD1 matching over 8 bases. V lost 7 bases to trimming and J lost 1 base; unmatched junction nucleotides: 11. The V gene's germline CDR1 is MDHEN and CDR2 SYDVKM. CDR3 size: 16 residues.

The CDR3 reads CASTNNRGSYEQYF. DNA of the CDR3: TGTGCCAGCACCAACAACAGAGGGTCTTACGAGCAGTACTTC. The V gene is TRBV7-2, the J gene TRBJ2-7; weak D call: TRBD2 (5 bases). Trimming removed 7 bases at V and 4 bases at J, with 17 bases between. Looked up from germline, CDR1 is SGHTA and CDR2 is FQGNSA. There are 14 residues in the CDR3.

The CDR3 DNA reads as TGTGCCACCAGCAGAGATCCCAGGGAGGTGACCCAGTACTTC. Amino acids: CATSRDPREVTQYF. The chain joins TRBV15 to TRBJ2-5; D is perhaps TRBD2 (6 bases). The CDR3 runs to 14 residues. The V gene lost 0 bases and the J gene lost 7 bases, with 12 bases spanning the gap. Germline V gene data show CDR1 as LNHNV and CDR2 as YYDKDF (reference sequence).

The rearrangement uses TRBV11-2 and TRBJ2-1, with 8 bases fitting TRBD1. CDR3 length: 20 amino acids. Germline assignment: CDR1 SGHAT and CDR2 FQNNGV. The junction had 14 bases not matched to a gene; V was cut back by 0 bases and J by 1 base. The CDR3 sequence: CASSLDFWGDRGLSYNEQFF. The CDR3 DNA is TGTGCCAGCAGCTTAGATTTTTGGGGAGACAGGGGTTTATCCTACAATGAGCAGTTCTTC.

Here the CDR3 reads CARSGDSYNEQFF. In nucleotides, the CDR3 is TGTGCCAGAAGCGGGGATTCTTACAATGAGCAGTTCTTC. This rearrangement joins TRBV2 to TRBJ2-1, with TRBD2 matching over 7 bases. The V gene end was trimmed by 9 bases and the J gene end by 4 bases; junction bases not matched to a gene: 6. Germline values: CDR1 SNHLY, CDR2 FYNNEI. The CDR3 spans 13 residues.

This chain joins TRBV2 and TRBJ2-6; D is ambiguous. CDR3 length: 12 amino acids. Trimming pared 10 bases from V and 0 bases from J, leaving 4 bases between. Germline CDR1 reads SNHLY; CDR2 reads FYNNEI. This CDR3 reads CATYSGANVLTF. CDR3 bases: TGTGCCACCTACTCTGGGGCCAACGTCCTGACTTTC.

This chain links TRBV7-9 with TRBJ2-1, with a possible D match to TRBD1 (6 bases). CDR1 is SEHNR, CDR2 FQNEAQ, per germline (reference sequence). V was shortened by 3 bases and J by 2 bases, with 11 bases between the two germline ends. The CDR3 loop spans 15 amino acids. The DNA of the CDR3 is TGTGCCAGCAGCTTTCCGGGACACCCCTACAATGAGCAGTTCTTC. Protein: CASSFPGHPYNEQFF.

The chain is built from TRBV6-5 and TRBJ2-1; a possible D gene is TRBD1 (5 bases). V dropped 0 bases and J dropped 5 bases, with 11 bases sitting between them. This CDR3 is 15 amino acids long. Germline V CDR1 and CDR2: MNHEY, SVGAGI. CDR3 amino acids: CASSYSLAGNNEQFF. CDR3 DNA: TGTGCCAGCAGTTACTCGTTGGCAGGGAACAATGAGCAGTTCTTC.

This chain connects TRBV7-2 to TRBJ2-3; D gene uncertain. CDR1 is SGHTA and CDR2 is FQGNSA in the germline V gene. This CDR3 is 11 amino acids long. With 8 bases removed from V and 1 base from J, the gap between germline ends came to 4 bases. Here the CDR3 DNA reads TGTGCCAGCCTCGGCACAGATACGCAGTATTTT. Translation: CASLGTDTQYF. Full variable domain (rest looked up from reference TRBV7-2 and TRBJ2-3): GAGVSQSPSNKVTEKGKDVELRCDPISGHTALYWYRQSLGQGLEFLIYFQGNSAPDKSGLPSDRFSAERTGGSVSTLTIQRTQQEDSAVYLCASLGTDTQYFGPGTRLTVL.

The gene calls are TRBV4-3 and TRBJ2-1, with TRBD1 as a possible D gene (5 bases). CDR3 length equals 15 residues. Deletions cut 2 bases from V and 7 bases from J, with 15 bases between. CDR1 is LGHNA, CDR2 YSLEER, per germline. CDR3 protein: CASSQYRSLQNEQFF. The CDR3 DNA reads TGCGCCAGCAGCCAATACAGGAGCCTACAGAATGAGCAGTTCTTC.

The V and J genes are TRBV11-2 and TRBJ2-5; TRBD2 agrees at 8 bases. The CDR3 loop spans 15 amino acids. CDR1 is SGHAT, CDR2 FQNNGV, per germline. Trimming removed 7 bases from V and 9 bases from J; junction bases left unmatched: 16. CDR3 sequence (DNA): TGTGCCAGCACCCCCCCGGGACTAGGCCGGGGGGCCCAGTACTTC. This translates into CASTPPGLGRGAQYF. The full variable domain, in which reference TRBV11-2 and TRBJ2-5 provide the parts outside the CDR3, is EAGVAQSPRYKIIEKRQSVAFWCNPISGHATLYWYQQILGQGPKLLIQFQNNGVVDDSQLPKDRFSAERLKGVDSTLKIQPAKLEDSAVYLCASTPPGLGRGAQYFGPGTRLLVL.

V usage is TRBV14 and J usage is TRBJ2-7; 11 bases fit TRBD2. Unmatched junction bases numbered 1, after V lost 0 bases and J lost 6 bases. The CDR3 has 14 amino acids. Germline CDR1 reads SGHDN; CDR2 reads FVKESK. The CDR3 DNA is TGTGCCAGCAGCCAAGAGGGACTAGCGGCCGAGCAGTACTTC. Translated, it gives CASSQEGLAAEQYF.

V is TRBV28 and J is TRBJ2-3; the D gene is possibly TRBD2 (6 bases). The germline CDR1 and CDR2 sequences are MDHEN and SYDVKM. The CDR3 has 21 amino acids. V was shortened by 3 bases and J by 2 bases, with 30 bases between the two germline ends. The CDR3 sequence is CASSFDIVAASVLPFTDTQYF. CDR3 nucleotides: TGTGCCAGCAGTTTTGATATAGTTGCGGCTAGCGTCCTGCCTTTCACAGATACGCAGTATTTT.

V and J are TRBV7-8 and TRBJ1-5; TRBD1 agrees at 10 bases. This CDR3 region has 17 residues. Germline values: CDR1 SGHVS, CDR2 FQNEAQ. The J segment lost 4 bases and the V segment lost 0 bases, leaving 6 bases of the junction unmatched. For the CDR3, the DNA is TGTGCCAGCAGCTTAGCCCGGACAGGGGGGGAGAATCAGCCCCAGCATTTT. Amino acids: CASSLARTGGENQPQHF.

The sample holds a few counts of this clone. The gene calls are TRBV7-2 and TRBJ2-7; 10 bases are shared with TRBD1. Losses at the gene ends were 0 bases for V and 1 base for J; bases not matched to a gene: 0. The CDR3 covers 15 residues. In germline, CDR1 is SGHTA, CDR2 FQGNSA. The DNA of the CDR3 is TGTGCCAGCAGCTTAGCGGGACAGGGGTCCTACGAGCAGTACTTC. It encodes CASSLAGQGSYEQYF. Drawing the rest from reference TRBV7-2 and TRBJ2-7, the complete variable domain is GAGVSQSPSNKVTEKGKDVELRCDPISGHTALYWYRQSLGQGLEFLIYFQGNSAPDKSGLPSDRFSAERTGGSVSTLTIQRTQQEDSAVYLCASSLAGQGSYEQYFGPGTRLTVT.

The genes are TRBV7-2 and TRBJ2-5; weak D call: TRBD2 (7 bases). V was pared by 0 bases and J by 4 bases, with 15 bases between. The CDR3 is 16 amino acids. Germline V lookup: CDR1 SGHTA, CDR2 FQGNSA. As DNA, the CDR3 is TGTGCCAGCAGCTTAGCCGACTTAGGGGGGGGAGAGACCCAGTACTTC. This codes for CASSLADLGGGETQYF.